One and the same sample provided the 7 T cell receptor beta chains below, sequenced in a study of control samples from healthy donors and cancer patients. Generated by immunoSEQ multiplex PCR, the TCRdb table keeps only in-frame clones and is missing some. The sample shows roughly 51,000 clones, over 85% of them seen only once. The sequenced sample was PBMCs. The receptors here all came from a man in his forties or fifties with colorectal cancer.

V usage is TRBV7-9 and J usage is TRBJ1-1; weak D call: TRBD1 (5 bases). Trimming took off 5 bases at V and 0 bases at J, with 7 bases between the two ends. This CDR3 comprises 13 residues. Per the germline V gene, CDR1 is SEHNR and CDR2 is FQNEAQ (reference sequence). The chain's CDR3 is CASSRQMNTEAFF. The CDR3 DNA sequence: TGTGCCAGCAGCAGACAGATGAACACTGAAGCTTTCTTT.

The J gene is TRBJ1-4, the V gene TRBV11-2; 8 bases align to TRBD1. CDR1 and CDR2 from the germline V gene are SGHAT and FQNNGV. The CDR3 is made up of 16 amino acids. J was trimmed by 7 bases and V by 5 bases; bases with no gene match: 12. In DNA, the CDR3 is TGTGCCAGCAGCGGATTTAGGGACAGGTTACCTGAAAAACTGTTTTTT. It encodes CASSGFRDRLPEKLFF.

V gene TRBV7-8 combines with J gene TRBJ1-6; possible D gene TRBD1, 5 bases. This CDR3 contains 14 residues. CDR1 is SGHVS, CDR2 FQNEAQ, per germline. V lost 4 bases and J lost 10, with 14 bases in between. The CDR3 region has the DNA TGTGCCAGCAGCTCTAGACAGATAGGATCACCCCTCCACTTT. It codes for CASSSRQIGSPLHF.

The chain employs TRBV5-1 and TRBJ2-7, with D perhaps TRBD1 (6 bases). Germline V gene lookup returns CDR1 SGHRS and CDR2 YFSETQ. V gave up 4 bases and J gave up 2 bases, with 10 bases separating them. The CDR3 is 13 residues long. CDR3: CASSDRSTYEQYF. CDR3 bases: TGCGCCAGCAGCGACAGGTCGACCTACGAGCAGTACTTC.

The CDR3 loop is CASSLWGPYEQYF. The CDR3 nucleotides read TGTGCCAGCAGTTTATGGGGGCCTTACGAGCAGTACTTC. The chain couples TRBV27 to TRBJ2-7, with a weak D call TRBD1 (6 bases). The CDR3 spans 13 residues. Deletions cut 1 base from V and 4 bases from J, with 8 bases between. Germline loops: CDR1 MNHEY, CDR2 SMNVEV (reference sequence).

The V and J genes are TRBV6-5 and TRBJ2-2; D is perhaps TRBD1 or TRBD2 (5 bases each). CDR1 is MNHEY, CDR2 SVGAGI, per germline. The CDR3 consists of 14 residues. Trimming pared 5 bases from V and 4 bases from J, leaving 11 bases between. CDR3 in DNA: TGTGCCAGCAGTACAATGAGGGGCACCGGGGAGCTGTTTTTT. Amino acids: CASSTMRGTGELFF.

The chain carries TRBV5-1 and TRBJ1-1; weak D call: TRBD1 (5 bases). Germline values: CDR1 SGHRS, CDR2 YFSETQ. This CDR3 spans 15 amino acids. The germline V and J ends were trimmed by 4 bases and 4 bases, with 17 bases remaining between them. The CDR3 is CASSGTRGIGTEAFF. CDR3 DNA: TGCGCCAGCAGCGGAACGCGGGGGATTGGCACTGAAGCTTTCTTT.